This T cell receptor beta chain came from a study of T cells and copy number aberrations in small-cell lung cancer. Study-level results: Adjacent lung showed higher T-cell richness and clonality than tumors; density difference nonsignificant.

Profiled with immunoSEQ multiplex PCR; TCRdb holds only in-frame clones, not every one. The top ten clones hold approximately 3.6% of a sample with around 660 clones, roughly 85% of them seen once. Germline CDR1 is SNHLY and CDR2 is FYNNEI. The CDR3 spans 15 residues. V lost 6 bases and J lost 0; bases outside the gene matches: 5. Patients with resected limited-stage small-cell lung cancer, operated 2008 to 2020. All donors had upfront surgery, without preoperative chemotherapy or radiotherapy, and never received immunotherapy. Only tumor regions expected to give at least 150 ng DNA were used. As regards this clone: Its antigen is as yet unknown.

This receptor was taken from a middle-aged man with small cell lung cancer. The chain has TRBV2 and TRBJ1-3; 7 nucleotides align to TRBD1. Sequenced: tumor tissue. The CDR3 loop is CASSWDRDSGNTIYF. CDR3 sequence (DNA): TGTGCCAGCAGCTGGGACAGAGACTCTGGAAACACCATATATTTT.